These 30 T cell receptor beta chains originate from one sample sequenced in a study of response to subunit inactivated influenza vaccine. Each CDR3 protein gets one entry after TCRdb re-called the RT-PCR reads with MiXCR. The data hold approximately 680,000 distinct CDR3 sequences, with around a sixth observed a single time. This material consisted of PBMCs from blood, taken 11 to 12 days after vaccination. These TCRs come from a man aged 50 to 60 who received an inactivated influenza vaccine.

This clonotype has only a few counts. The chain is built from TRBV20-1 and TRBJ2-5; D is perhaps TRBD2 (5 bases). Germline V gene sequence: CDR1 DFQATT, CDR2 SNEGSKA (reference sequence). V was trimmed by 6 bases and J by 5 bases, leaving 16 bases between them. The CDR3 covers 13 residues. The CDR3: CSAPASGRETQYF. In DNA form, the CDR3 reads TGCAGTGCGCCCGCCAGCGGCCGGGAGACCCAGTACTTC.

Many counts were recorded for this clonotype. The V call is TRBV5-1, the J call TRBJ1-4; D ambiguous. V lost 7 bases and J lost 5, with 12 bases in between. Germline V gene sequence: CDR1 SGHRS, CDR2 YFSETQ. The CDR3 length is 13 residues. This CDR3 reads CASRIDPNEKLFF. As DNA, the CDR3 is TGCGCCAGCCGAATAGACCCCAATGAAAAACTGTTTTTT.

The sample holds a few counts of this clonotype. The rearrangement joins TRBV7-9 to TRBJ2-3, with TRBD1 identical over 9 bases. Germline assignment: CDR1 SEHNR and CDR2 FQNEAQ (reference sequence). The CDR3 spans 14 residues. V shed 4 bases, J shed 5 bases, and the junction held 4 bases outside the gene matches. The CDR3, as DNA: TGTGCCAGCAGCTCCACAGGGGGCATAGATACGCAGTATTTT. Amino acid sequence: CASSSTGGIDTQYF.

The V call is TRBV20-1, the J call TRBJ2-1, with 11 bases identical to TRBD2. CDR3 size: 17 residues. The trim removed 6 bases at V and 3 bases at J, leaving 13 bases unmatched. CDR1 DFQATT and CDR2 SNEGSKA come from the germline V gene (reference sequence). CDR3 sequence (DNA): TGCAGTGCCGTGACTAGCGGGGACCCATTAAACTACAATGAGCAGTTCTTC. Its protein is CSAVTSGDPLNYNEQFF.

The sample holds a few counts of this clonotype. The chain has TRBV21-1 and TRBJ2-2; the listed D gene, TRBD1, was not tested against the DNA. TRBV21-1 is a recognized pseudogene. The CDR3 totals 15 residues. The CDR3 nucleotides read TGTGCCAGCAGGCAGACAGGGGCGTTCACCGGGGAGCTGTTTTTT. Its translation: CASRQTGAFTGELFF.

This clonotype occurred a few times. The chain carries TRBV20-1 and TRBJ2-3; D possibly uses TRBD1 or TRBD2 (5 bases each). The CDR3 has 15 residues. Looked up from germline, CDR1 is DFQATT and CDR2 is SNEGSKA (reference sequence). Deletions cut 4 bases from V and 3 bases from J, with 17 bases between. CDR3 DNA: TGCAGTGCTAATCCCCTACTAGGGGTGACAGATACGCAGTATTTT. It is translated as CSANPLLGVTDTQYF.

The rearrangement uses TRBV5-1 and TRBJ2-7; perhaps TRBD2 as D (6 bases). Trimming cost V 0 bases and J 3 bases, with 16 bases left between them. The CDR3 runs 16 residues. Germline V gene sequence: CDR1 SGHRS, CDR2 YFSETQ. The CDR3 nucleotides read TGCGCCAGCAGCTTGGCGGGCCGGGGGATTGGCTACGAGCAGTACTTC. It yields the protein CASSLAGRGIGYEQYF.

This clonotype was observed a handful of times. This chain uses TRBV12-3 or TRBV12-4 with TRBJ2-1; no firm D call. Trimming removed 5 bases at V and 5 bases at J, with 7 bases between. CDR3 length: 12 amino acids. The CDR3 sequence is CASSVTNNEQFF. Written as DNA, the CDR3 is TGTGCCAGCAGTGTGACCAACAATGAGCAGTTCTTC.

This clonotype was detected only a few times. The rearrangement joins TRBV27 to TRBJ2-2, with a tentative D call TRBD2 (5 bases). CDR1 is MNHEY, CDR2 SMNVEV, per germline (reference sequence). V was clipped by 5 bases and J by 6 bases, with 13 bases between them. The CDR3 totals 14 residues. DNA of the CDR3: TGTGCCAGCAGTGTGGGAGCCGGCGCCGGGGAGCTGTTTTTT. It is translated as CASSVGAGAGELFF.

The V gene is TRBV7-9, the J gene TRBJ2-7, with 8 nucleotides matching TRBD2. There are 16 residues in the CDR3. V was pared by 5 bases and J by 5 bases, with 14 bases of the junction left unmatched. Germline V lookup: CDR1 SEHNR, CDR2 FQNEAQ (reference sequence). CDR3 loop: CASSTGYERGSNEQYF. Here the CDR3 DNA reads TGTGCCAGCAGCACCGGATACGAGCGGGGGAGCAACGAGCAGTACTTC.

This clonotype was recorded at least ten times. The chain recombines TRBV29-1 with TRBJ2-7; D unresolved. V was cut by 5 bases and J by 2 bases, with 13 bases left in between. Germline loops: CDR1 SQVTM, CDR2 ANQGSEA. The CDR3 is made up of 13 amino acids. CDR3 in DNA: TGCAGCGTTCTAGGGCCGCTTGCCTACGAGCAGTACTTC. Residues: CSVLGPLAYEQYF.

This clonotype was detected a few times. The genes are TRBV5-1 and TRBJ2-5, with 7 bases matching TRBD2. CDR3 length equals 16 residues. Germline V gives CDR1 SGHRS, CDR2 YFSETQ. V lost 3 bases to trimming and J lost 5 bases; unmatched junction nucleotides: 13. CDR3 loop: CASSSSGGSFRETQYF. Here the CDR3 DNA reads TGCGCCAGCAGCTCCAGTGGCGGGAGCTTCCGGGAGACCCAGTACTTC. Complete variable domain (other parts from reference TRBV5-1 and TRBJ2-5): KAGVTQTPRYLIKTRGQQVTLSCSPISGHRSVSWYQQTPGQGLQFLFEYFSETQRNKGNFPGRFSGRQFSNSRSEMNVSTLELGDSALYLCASSSSGGSFRETQYFGPGTRLLVL.

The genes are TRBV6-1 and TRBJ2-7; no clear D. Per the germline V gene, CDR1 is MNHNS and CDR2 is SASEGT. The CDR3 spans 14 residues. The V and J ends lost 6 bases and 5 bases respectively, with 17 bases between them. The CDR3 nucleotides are TGTGCCAGCAGCCCCGCAAACCCGATCCACGAGCAGTACTTC. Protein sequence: CASSPANPIHEQYF.

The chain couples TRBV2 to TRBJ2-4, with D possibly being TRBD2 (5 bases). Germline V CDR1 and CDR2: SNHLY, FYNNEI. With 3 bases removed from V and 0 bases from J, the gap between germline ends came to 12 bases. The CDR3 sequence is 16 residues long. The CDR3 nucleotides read TGTGCCAGCAGTGATGACCAGGACTTAGCCAAAAACATTCAGTACTTC. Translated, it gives CASSDDQDLAKNIQYF.

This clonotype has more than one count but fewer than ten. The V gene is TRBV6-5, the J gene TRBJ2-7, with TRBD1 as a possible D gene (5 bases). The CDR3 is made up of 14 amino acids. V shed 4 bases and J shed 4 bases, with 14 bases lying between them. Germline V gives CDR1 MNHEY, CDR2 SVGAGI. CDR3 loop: CASSWAGQVYEQYF. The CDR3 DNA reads TGTGCCAGCAGTTGGGCAGGACAAGTTTACGAGCAGTACTTC.

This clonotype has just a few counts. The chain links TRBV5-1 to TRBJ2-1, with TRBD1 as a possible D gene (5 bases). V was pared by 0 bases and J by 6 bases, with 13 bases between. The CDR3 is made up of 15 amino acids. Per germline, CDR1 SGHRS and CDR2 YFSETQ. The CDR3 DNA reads TGCGCCAGCAGCTTGGGGGGCAGTAAGGGCAATGAGCAGTTCTTC. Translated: CASSLGGSKGNEQFF.

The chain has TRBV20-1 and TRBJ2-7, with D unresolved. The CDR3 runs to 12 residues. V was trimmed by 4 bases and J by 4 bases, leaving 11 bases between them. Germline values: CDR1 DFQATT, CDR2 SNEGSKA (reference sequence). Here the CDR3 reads CSANDNRYEQYF. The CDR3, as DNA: TGCAGTGCTAATGATAATAGGTACGAGCAGTACTTC.

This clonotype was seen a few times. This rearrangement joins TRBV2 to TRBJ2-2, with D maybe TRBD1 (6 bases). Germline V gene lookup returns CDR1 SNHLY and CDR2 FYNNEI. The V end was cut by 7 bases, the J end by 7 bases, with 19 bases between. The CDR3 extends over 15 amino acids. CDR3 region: CASTRDGRGNGELFF. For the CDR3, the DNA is TGTGCCAGCACCCGGGATGGCAGGGGTAACGGGGAGCTGTTTTTT.

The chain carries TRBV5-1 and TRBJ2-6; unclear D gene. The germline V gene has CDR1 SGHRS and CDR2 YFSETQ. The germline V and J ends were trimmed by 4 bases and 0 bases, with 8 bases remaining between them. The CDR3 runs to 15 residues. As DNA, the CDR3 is TGCGCCAGCAGCCCTGAACGCTCTGGGGCCAACGTCCTGACTTTC. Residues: CASSPERSGANVLTF.

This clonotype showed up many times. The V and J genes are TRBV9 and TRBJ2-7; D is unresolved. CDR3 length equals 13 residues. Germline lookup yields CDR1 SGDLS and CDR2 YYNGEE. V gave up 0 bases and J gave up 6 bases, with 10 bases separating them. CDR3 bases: TGTGCCAGCAGCGTAGTATCCGATTCCGAGCAGTACTTC. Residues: CASSVVSDSEQYF.

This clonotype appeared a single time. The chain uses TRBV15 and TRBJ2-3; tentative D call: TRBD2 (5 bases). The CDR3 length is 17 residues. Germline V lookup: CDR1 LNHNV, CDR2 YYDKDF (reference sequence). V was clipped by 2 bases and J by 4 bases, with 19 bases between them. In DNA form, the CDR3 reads TGTGCCACCAGCAGACCCGAAATACGGGGAGCGGCAGATACGCAGTATTTT. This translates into CATSRPEIRGAADTQYF.

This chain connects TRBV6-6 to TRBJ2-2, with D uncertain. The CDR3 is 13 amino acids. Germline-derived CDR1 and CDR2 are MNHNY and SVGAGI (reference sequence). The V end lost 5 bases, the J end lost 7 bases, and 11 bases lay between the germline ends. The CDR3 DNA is TGTGCCAGCAGTCAAGGGCGCAACGGGGAGCTGTTTTTT. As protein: CASSQGRNGELFF.

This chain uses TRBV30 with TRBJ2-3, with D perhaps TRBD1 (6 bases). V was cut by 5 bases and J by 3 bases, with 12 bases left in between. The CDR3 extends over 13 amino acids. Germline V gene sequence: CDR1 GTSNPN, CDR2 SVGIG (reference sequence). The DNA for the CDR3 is TGTGCCTGGGACAGGTCAAGGACAGATACGCAGTATTTT. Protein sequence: CAWDRSRTDTQYF.

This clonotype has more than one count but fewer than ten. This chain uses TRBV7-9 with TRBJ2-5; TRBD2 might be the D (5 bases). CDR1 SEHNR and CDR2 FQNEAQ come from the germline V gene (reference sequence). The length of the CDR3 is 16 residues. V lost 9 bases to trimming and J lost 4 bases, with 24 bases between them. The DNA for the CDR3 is TGTGCCAGTTCGGGTCTTCGGGGTCTATCTGGAGAGACCCAGTACTTC. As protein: CASSGLRGLSGETQYF.

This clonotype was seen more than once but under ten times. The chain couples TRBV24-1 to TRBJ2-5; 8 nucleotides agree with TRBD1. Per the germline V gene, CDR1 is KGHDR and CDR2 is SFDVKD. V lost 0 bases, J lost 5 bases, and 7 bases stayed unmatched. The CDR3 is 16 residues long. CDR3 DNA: TGTGCCACCAGTGATTTGCCATCAGGGGGCTTGGAGACCCAGTACTTC. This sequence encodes CATSDLPSGGLETQYF.

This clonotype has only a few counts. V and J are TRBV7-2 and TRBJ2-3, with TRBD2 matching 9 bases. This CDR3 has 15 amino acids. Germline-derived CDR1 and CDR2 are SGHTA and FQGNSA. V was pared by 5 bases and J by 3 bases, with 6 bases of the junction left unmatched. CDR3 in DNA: TGTGCCAGCAGCCCACGGACTAGCGCAACAGATACGCAGTATTTT. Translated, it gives CASSPRTSATDTQYF.

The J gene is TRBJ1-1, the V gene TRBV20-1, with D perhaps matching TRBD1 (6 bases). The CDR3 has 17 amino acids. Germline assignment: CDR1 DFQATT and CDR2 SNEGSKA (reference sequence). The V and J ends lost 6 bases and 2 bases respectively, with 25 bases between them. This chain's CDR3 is CSALIAGDYYSNTEAFF. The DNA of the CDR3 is TGCAGTGCCCTTATCGCAGGGGATTACTACTCTAACACTGAAGCTTTCTTT.

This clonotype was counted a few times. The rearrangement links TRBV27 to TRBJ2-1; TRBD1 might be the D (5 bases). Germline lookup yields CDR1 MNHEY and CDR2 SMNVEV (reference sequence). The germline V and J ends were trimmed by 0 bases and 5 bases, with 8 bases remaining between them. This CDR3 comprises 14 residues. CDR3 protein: CASSLSNRNNEQFF. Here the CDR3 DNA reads TGTGCCAGCAGTTTATCGAACAGGAACAATGAGCAGTTCTTC.

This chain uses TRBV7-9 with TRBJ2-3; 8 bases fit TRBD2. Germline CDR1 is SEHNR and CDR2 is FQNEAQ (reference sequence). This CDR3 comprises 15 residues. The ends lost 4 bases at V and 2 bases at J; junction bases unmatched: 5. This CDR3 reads CASSSGGAITDTQYF. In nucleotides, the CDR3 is TGTGCCAGCAGCTCCGGGGGGGCCATCACAGATACGCAGTATTTT.

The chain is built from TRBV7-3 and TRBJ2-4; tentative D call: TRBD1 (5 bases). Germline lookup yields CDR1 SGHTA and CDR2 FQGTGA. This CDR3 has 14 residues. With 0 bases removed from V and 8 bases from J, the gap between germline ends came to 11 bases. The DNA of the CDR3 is TGTGCCAGCAGCTTAACGCAGGGTGGACACATTCAGTACTTC. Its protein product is CASSLTQGGHIQYF.